These 20 T cell receptor beta chains share one sample of origin, sequenced in a study of radiotherapy plus CTLA-4 blockade in lung cancer. Measured with immunoSEQ multiplex PCR; TCRdb has only the in-frame clones, and not every one. The repertoire includes 110,000 or so clones, around 75% of them detected once, and 5% to 5.5% sits in the top ten. The sequenced sample was peripheral blood, obtained from a patient treated with radiotherapy plus ipilimumab. These receptors all stem from a human donor with non-small cell lung cancer who had a partial response to radiotherapy plus ipilimumab.

The genes are TRBV7-2 and TRBJ1-1, with 7 bases lining up with TRBD1. V lost 5 bases and J lost 11; bases outside the gene matches: 11. CDR1 is SGHTA and CDR2 is FQGNSA in the germline V gene. The CDR3 is made up of 13 amino acids. As DNA, the CDR3 is TGTGCCAGCAGCCCAAACAGGGGATTTGTGGCTTTCTTT. Residues: CASSPNRGFVAFF.

The chain carries TRBV5-1 and TRBJ2-5; weak D call: TRBD2 (5 bases). V dropped 6 bases and J dropped 5 bases, with 14 bases sitting between them. Germline V gives CDR1 SGHRS, CDR2 YFSETQ. The CDR3 loop spans 13 amino acids. The CDR3 DNA is TGCGCCAGCAAAAGGACGGACTTGGAGACCCAGTACTTC. Protein sequence: CASKRTDLETQYF.

The genes are TRBV5-4 and TRBJ2-2; D is unresolved. The CDR3 covers 14 residues. Germline V gene sequence: CDR1 SGHNT, CDR2 YYREEE (reference sequence). V lost 1 base and J lost 1, with 5 bases in between. CDR3 sequence (DNA): TGTGCCAGCAGCTTGCCAATGAACACCGGGGAGCTGTTTTTT. It encodes CASSLPMNTGELFF.

V gene TRBV28 combines with J gene TRBJ2-2; a possible D gene is TRBD1 (6 bases). Germline CDR1 is MDHEN and CDR2 is SYDVKM. The CDR3 runs 15 residues. V lost 8 bases, J lost 0 bases, and 13 bases lay in between. The CDR3 region is CASGITGTNTGELFF. CDR3 nucleotides: TGTGCCAGCGGAATCACAGGGACGAACACCGGGGAGCTGTTTTTT.

V gene TRBV15 combines with J gene TRBJ2-1; 9 bases align to TRBD1. Unmatched junction bases numbered 3, after V lost 1 base and J lost 8 bases. The germline gives CDR1 LNHNV, CDR2 YYDKDF (reference sequence). This CDR3 is built from 14 residues. The CDR3 is CATSRVRTGDEQFF. For the CDR3, the DNA is TGTGCCACCAGCAGAGTTCGGACAGGGGATGAGCAGTTCTTC.

J is TRBJ2-5 and V is TRBV10-3; possibly TRBD2 for D (5 bases). This CDR3 spans 13 amino acids. The germline gives CDR1 ENHRY, CDR2 SYGVKD. The V end lost 11 bases, the J end lost 2 bases, and 15 bases lay between the germline ends. The CDR3 DNA reads TGTGCCTCGACTATGACCCATCAAGAGACCCAGTACTTC. This gives the protein CASTMTHQETQYF.

The rearrangement joins TRBV6-4 to TRBJ2-1, with TRBD2 identical over 11 bases. Looked up from germline, CDR1 is MRHNA and CDR2 is SNTAGT. The V segment lost 2 bases and the J segment 8 bases; nucleotides outside the gene matches: 8. The CDR3 extends over 16 amino acids. In nucleotides, the CDR3 is TGTGCCAGCAGTGACAGGCTAGCGGGAGGTGCCTATGAGCAGTTCTTC. It specifies CASSDRLAGGAYEQFF.

The CDR3 spells CATRLDRGLGGDEQFF. CDR3 bases: TGTGCCACCCGATTGGACAGGGGGCTCGGTGGGGATGAGCAGTTCTTC. V is TRBV15 and J is TRBJ2-1; 11 bases line up with TRBD1. The CDR3 covers 16 residues. Germline values: CDR1 LNHNV, CDR2 YYDKDF (reference sequence). The V gene end was trimmed by 8 bases and the J gene end by 8 bases; junction bases not matched to a gene: 14.

The gene calls are TRBV5-6 and TRBJ2-7, with TRBD1 identical over 9 bases. The CDR3 totals 14 residues. Germline V lookup: CDR1 SGHDT, CDR2 YYEEEE. The ends lost 4 bases at V and 6 bases at J; junction bases unmatched: 8. The CDR3 DNA reads as TGTGCCAGCAGCGCGGGACAGGGTCGGGGCGAGCAGTACTTC. It specifies CASSAGQGRGEQYF. The full variable domain, rest sourced from reference TRBV5-6 and TRBJ2-7, is DAGVTQSPTHLIKTRGQQVTLRCSPKSGHDTVSWYQQALGQGPQFIFQYYEEEERQRGNFPDRFSGHQFPNYSSELNVNALLLGDSALYLCASSAGQGRGEQYFGPGTRLTVT.

The J gene is TRBJ2-7, the V gene TRBV5-6; TRBD1 is a possible D gene (6 bases). Germline CDR1 SGHDT, CDR2 YYEEEE. Trimming cost V 0 bases and J 3 bases, with 16 bases left between them. The CDR3 runs to 16 residues. This chain's CDR3 is CASSLAALVQGYEQYV. The CDR3 DNA reads as TGTGCCAGCAGCTTGGCCGCCCTGGTACAGGGCTACGAGCAGTACGTC.

The chain has TRBV10-3 and TRBJ2-7; 9 nucleotides align to TRBD1. Germline lookup yields CDR1 ENHRY and CDR2 SYGVKD. V shed 6 bases, J shed 5 bases, and the junction held 5 bases outside the gene matches. The CDR3 has 13 residues. CDR3 bases: TGTGCCATCAGGGGGACAGGGTCCGACGAGCAGTACGTC. Protein sequence: CAIRGTGSDEQYV.

The chain links TRBV18 to TRBJ1-1; no firm D call. Germline CDR1 KGHSH, CDR2 LQKENI. The CDR3 has 13 residues. V was trimmed by 6 bases and J by 6 bases, leaving 14 bases between them. This CDR3 reads CASSLTPPAEAFF. Written as DNA, the CDR3 is TGTGCCAGCTCCCTCACTCCCCCGGCTGAAGCTTTCTTT.

This chain uses TRBV4-1 with TRBJ2-7; D call uncertain. The V end was cut by 0 bases, the J end by 2 bases, with 14 bases between. The CDR3 is made up of 16 amino acids. CDR1 is MGHRA, CDR2 YSYEKL, per germline. The CDR3 is CASSQDLTTTTYEQYF. The CDR3 nucleotides are TGCGCCAGCAGCCAAGATCTTACTACAACCACCTACGAGCAGTACTTC.

The rearrangement links TRBV5-6 to TRBJ2-7; 7 positions agree with TRBD2. Germline assignment: CDR1 SGHDT and CDR2 YYEEEE. The CDR3 contains 16 residues. After removal of 4 bases from V and 0 bases from J, the junction contained 10 bases not matched to a gene. In DNA form, the CDR3 reads TGTGCCAGCAGCCACCAGACTAGCCTCATCTCCTACGAGCAGTACTTC. Its protein is CASSHQTSLISYEQYF.

The chain has TRBV28 and TRBJ2-7; 7 nucleotides line up with TRBD1. The V and J ends lost 5 bases and 2 bases, in that order; junction bases with no gene match: 6. The CDR3 is 14 amino acids. The V gene's germline CDR1 is MDHEN and CDR2 SYDVKM. The CDR3 bases are TGTGCCAGCAGTCCGGGACAGCACCCCTACGAGCAGTACGTC. The encoded protein is CASSPGQHPYEQYV.

The rearrangement joins TRBV5-1 to TRBJ2-3; TRBD2 matches at 11 bases. CDR3 length equals 15 residues. Germline lookup yields CDR1 SGHRS and CDR2 YFSETQ. V trimming: 6 bases; J trimming: 4 bases; junction bases outside the gene matches: 7. For the CDR3, the DNA is TGCGCCAGCACCAACCCTAGCGGGAGGTCAGATACGCAGTATTTT. Its translation: CASTNPSGRSDTQYF.

The chain joins TRBV11-2 to TRBJ1-1, with 9 bases matching TRBD1. V shed 5 bases, J shed 4 bases, and the junction held 14 bases outside the gene matches. Germline CDR1 is SGHAT and CDR2 is FQNNGV. This CDR3 contains 17 residues. The CDR3 region has the DNA TGTGCCAGCAGCGAAACACCGGGACAGGGCTGGGGCACTGAAGCTTTCTTT. It yields the protein CASSETPGQGWGTEAFF.

This clone has only a few counts. The chain combines TRBV7-9 with TRBJ1-5; D gene unclear. The CDR3 covers 14 residues. Trimming shortened V by 3 bases and J by 6 bases, and 12 bases separated the two germline ends. From germline, CDR1 is SEHNR and CDR2 FQNEAQ (reference sequence). The CDR3 DNA reads TGTGCCAGCAGCTTGTCTAGGAAAGGTCAGCCCCAGCATTTT. Its translation: CASSLSRKGQPQHF.

The chain employs TRBV5-1 and TRBJ1-2, with a weak D call TRBD1 (6 bases). This CDR3 is built from 14 residues. Trimming took off 3 bases at V and 6 bases at J, with 15 bases between the two ends. Germline V gene lookup returns CDR1 SGHRS and CDR2 YFSETQ. The CDR3 nucleotides are TGCGCCAGCAGCTCGGACCAGGGGCGTAATGGCTACACCTTC. Translating gives CASSSDQGRNGYTF. Supplemented by reference TRBV5-1 and TRBJ1-2, the full variable domain reads KAGVTQTPRYLIKTRGQQVTLSCSPISGHRSVSWYQQTPGQGLQFLFEYFSETQRNKGNFPGRFSGRQFSNSRSEMNVSTLELGDSALYLCASSSDQGRNGYTFGSGTRLTVV.

The chain has TRBV5-6 and TRBJ2-5; TRBD2 matches 9 bases. The CDR3 contains 16 residues. The J segment lost 5 bases and the V segment lost 4 bases, leaving 12 bases of the junction unmatched. CDR1 and CDR2 (germline): SGHDT, YYEEEE. In DNA form, the CDR3 reads TGTGCCAGCAGCGCGGCGGGCCTAGCGGGAAGTGAGACCCAGTACTTC. Its protein product is CASSAAGLAGSETQYF.